This T cell receptor (beta chain) originates from a study of cytomegalovirus exposure and HLA in healthy donors. Study-wide context: Of all 400 or so donors who were genotyped, 75% to 90% belonged to the Caucasian-associated ancestry cluster.

The CDR3 totals 13 residues. With 2 bases removed from V and 2 bases from J, the gap between germline ends came to 7 bases. Germline CDR1 reads LGHNT; CDR2 reads FRNRAP. Primers: 60 Vbeta forward and 13 Jbeta reverse. Methods used by the authors: Later, an analysis found 65 million to 85 million unique TCR beta chains, and about 10 million of these were shared. Measured with immunoSEQ multiplex PCR; TCRdb has only the in-frame clones, and not every one. For V, J and clone size, that table is used; D and trimming come from the DNA. The table lists around 80,000 clones, 60% to 85% of them singletons. The chain links TRBV12-5 to TRBJ2-7; no firm D call. The sequencing sample was made of PBMCs. The sequence derives from a man aged 40-49 years in good health and CMV-seronegative. The CDR3, as DNA: TGTGCTAGTGGTTTGTCTATCACCTACGAGCAGTACTTC. Its translation is CASGLSITYEQYF.